Sequencing of this T cell receptor (beta chain) was carried out in a study of T-cell memory formation after mild COVID-19. Amplification by 5'RACE using constant-segment primers produced TCR alpha and TCR beta cDNA libraries that carried sample barcodes and UMIs. In TCRdb, the 5' RACE reads were re-called with MiXCR into one record per CDR3 protein. Among roughly 120,000 distinct CDR3 sequences, about a sixth were seen once, and the ten largest hold about 15%. CDR1 and CDR2 (germline): SQVTM, ANQGSEA. V lost 2 bases, J lost 4 bases, and 6 bases stayed unmatched. This CDR3 comprises 14 residues. Concerning this clonotype: Its antigen remains unknown.

Study results and limitations: The finding that pre-infection memory included some responding clones suggested that cross-reactive memory joined.

This clonotype was sampled from an adult woman who had mild COVID-19 (a few samples of this study predate the infection). Cell type and time point are not known. The chain couples TRBV29-1 to TRBJ2-5; TRBD2 matches 8 bases. Specimen: PBMCs or a T cell subset sorted from them (not recorded which). The CDR3 nucleotides read TGCAGCGTTGAAAAAGCGGGAGTGGGAGAGACCCAGTACTTC. Residues: CSVEKAGVGETQYF.